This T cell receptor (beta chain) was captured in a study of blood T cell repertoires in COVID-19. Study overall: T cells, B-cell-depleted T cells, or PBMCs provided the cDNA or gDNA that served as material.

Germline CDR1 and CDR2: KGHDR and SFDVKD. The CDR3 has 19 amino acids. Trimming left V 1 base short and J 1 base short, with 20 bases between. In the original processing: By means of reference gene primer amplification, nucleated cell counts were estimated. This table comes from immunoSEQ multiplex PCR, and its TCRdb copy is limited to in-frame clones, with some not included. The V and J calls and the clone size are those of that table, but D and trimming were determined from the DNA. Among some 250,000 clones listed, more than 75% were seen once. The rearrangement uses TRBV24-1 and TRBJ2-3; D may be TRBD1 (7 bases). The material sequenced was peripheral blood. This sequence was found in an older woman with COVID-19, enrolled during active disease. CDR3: CATSDFNFRSRGGTDTQYF. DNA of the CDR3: TGTGCCACCAGTGATTTCAACTTTCGGAGCAGGGGGGGCACAGATACGCAGTATTTT.